This T cell receptor (beta chain) stems from a study of T-cell reconstitution after alpha-beta-depleted transplantation in children (dated by TCRdb to 2016 to 2017). As for the study more broadly: The study quantitatively tracked T-cell immune reconstitution after TCRalphabeta/CD19-depleted allogeneic hematopoietic cell transplantation in children using TCR repertoire profiling.

Library preparation employed PCR. Instrument on record: Illumina HiSeq 2500. TCR libraries were prepared with molecular barcoding, using unique molecular identifiers to normalize TCRbeta repertoire quantification. TCRdb applied fastp at Q25 and MiXCR to the public reads, then kept only in-frame beta chains. Rows with one shared CDR3 protein collapse into an entry with the most common genes and DNA. Recorded for this sample are around 600,000 distinct CDR3 sequences; roughly 10% of them occurred a single time. Roughly 4% of the sample is in the top ten clones. V and J lose 4 bases and 7 bases, and a span of 14 bases separates them. The CDR3 goes from the cysteine to the phenylalanine over 13 residues. CDR3 DNA only is kept here, 39 bases in frame from base 1. The germline V gene (reference sequence) yields LNHDA for CDR1 and SQIVND for CDR2. A word on this clonotype: No cognate antigen has been identified for it. Base qualities are not recorded, but no much larger clone differs from it by a single base.

The sequence is built from TRBV19 and TRBJ2-7; TRBD2 could be the D gene, as 5 bases match. The TCR comes from a human donor who donated a stem cell graft to a child with acute myeloid leukemia. The sequencing used PBMCs from the stem cell graft donor, collected from the stem cell graft. The nucleotide sequence is TGTGCCAGTAGTAACGAAAGCGGAGAGGAGCAGTACTTC. Its translation reads: CASSNESGEEQYF.